One sample yielded the 11 T cell receptor beta chains listed below, sequenced in a study of cytomegalovirus exposure and HLA in healthy donors. Libraries were prepared by immunoSEQ multiplex PCR; TCRdb keeps only in-frame clonotypes and omits some of them. Of about 160,000 clones listed, around 92% are singletons. Material for sequencing was PBMCs. Every receptor here comes from a man younger than 35 in good health and CMV-seropositive.

The rearrangement uses TRBV9 and TRBJ2-1; maybe TRBD1 (6 bases). The germline V gene encodes CDR1 SGDLS and CDR2 YYNGEE. The V end lost 0 bases, the J end lost 4 bases, and 8 bases lay between the germline ends. CDR3 length equals 14 residues. The CDR3: CASSVGDKYNEQFF. DNA for the CDR3: TGTGCCAGCAGCGTAGGGGACAAGTACAATGAGCAGTTCTTC.

The chain carries TRBV6-5 and TRBJ1-1, with 10 nucleotides matching TRBD1. CDR3 length: 14 residues. The ends lost 2 bases at V and 9 bases at J; junction bases unmatched: 6. Germline V gives CDR1 MNHEY, CDR2 SVGAGI. CDR3 sequence (DNA): TGTGCCAGCAGTTACGACGGGACAGGGGTTCAAGCTTTCTTT. Translated, it gives CASSYDGTGVQAFF.

The rearrangement uses TRBV9 and TRBJ1-1; 8 bases are shared with TRBD1. V shed 4 bases, J shed 4 bases, and the junction held 6 bases outside the gene matches. The length of the CDR3 is 14 residues. The germline V gene encodes CDR1 SGDLS and CDR2 YYNGEE. In DNA, the CDR3 is TGTGCCAGCAGCCCAGGACAGGGCGGCACTGAAGCTTTCTTT. Amino acids: CASSPGQGGTEAFF.

The CDR3 region has the DNA TGCAGTGCCACGGACAGGGGTGAGCAGTTCTTC. This gives the protein CSATDRGEQFF. The V and J genes are TRBV20-1 and TRBJ2-1; 9 nucleotides line up with TRBD1. This CDR3 is 11 amino acids long. CDR1 DFQATT and CDR2 SNEGSKA come from the germline V gene (reference sequence). Losses at the gene ends were 6 bases for V and 9 bases for J; bases not matched to a gene: 3.

The rearrangement joins TRBV19 to TRBJ2-6, with 7 positions matching TRBD1. Germline CDR1 reads LNHDA; CDR2 reads SQIVND (reference sequence). V was pared by 6 bases and J by 0 bases, with 14 bases of the junction left unmatched. This CDR3 is built from 19 residues. CDR3 coding DNA: TGTGCCAGTAGAACCGATCTTGGCAGGGGGTTCTCTGGGGCCAACGTCCTGACTTTC. Protein: CASRTDLGRGFSGANVLTF. The complete variable domain, with remaining parts taken from reference TRBV19 and TRBJ2-6, reads DGGITQSPKYLFRKEGQNVTLSCEQNLNHDAMYWYRQDPGQGLRLIYYSQIVNDFQKGDIAEGYSVSREKKESFPLTVTSAQKNPTAFYLCASRTDLGRGFSGANVLTFGAGSRLTVL.

A single count supports this clone. The rearrangement uses TRBV10-3 and TRBJ1-2, with a possible D match to TRBD1 (5 bases). The CDR3 is 22 amino acids. Per germline, CDR1 ENHRY and CDR2 SYGVKD. V lost 0 bases to trimming and J lost 2 bases, with 31 bases between them. The CDR3 reads CAISESTGGFILRQTTNYGYTF. CDR3 coding DNA: TGTGCCATCAGTGAGTCGACGGGGGGTTTTATACTCCGACAGACTACCAACTATGGCTACACCTTC.

The chain couples TRBV15 to TRBJ2-1; maybe TRBD1 (6 bases). V lost 6 bases and J lost 6, with 12 bases in between. The germline V gene has CDR1 LNHNV and CDR2 YYDKDF (reference sequence). This CDR3 has 13 residues. This CDR3 reads CATRGRQVNEQFF. The CDR3, as DNA: TGTGCCACCAGAGGCCGACAGGTCAATGAGCAGTTCTTC.

The chain combines TRBV4-1 with TRBJ2-7; TRBD2 matches 8 bases. Trimming cost V 4 bases and J 2 bases; bases outside gene matches: 7. The CDR3 extends over 15 amino acids. Germline V gives CDR1 MGHRA, CDR2 YSYEKL. The CDR3 protein is CASSPRTSRPYEQYF. The CDR3 region has the DNA TGCGCCAGCAGCCCGCGGACTAGCAGACCCTACGAGCAGTACTTC.

This chain joins TRBV5-4 and TRBJ2-7; 9 bases are shared with TRBD1. The CDR3 spans 17 residues. Germline values: CDR1 SGHNT, CDR2 YYREEE (reference sequence). V shed 3 bases, J shed 0 bases, and the junction held 10 bases outside the gene matches. The CDR3 DNA reads TGTGCCAGCAGCTCCCGACAGGGGGTAAAGTCCTCCTACGAGCAGTACTTC. Translation gives CASSSRQGVKSSYEQYF.

V and J are TRBV20-1 and TRBJ2-3; no clear D. CDR1 is DFQATT, CDR2 SNEGSKA, per germline (reference sequence). V was cut by 6 bases and J by 4 bases, with 8 bases left in between. This CDR3 has 11 amino acids. The CDR3 DNA reads as TGCAGTGCGTCGTTTGCAGATACGCAGTATTTT. It yields the protein CSASFADTQYF.

The chain couples TRBV30 to TRBJ2-3, with 11 bases that match TRBD1. V lost 2 bases, J lost 8 bases, and 6 bases stayed unmatched. The CDR3 length is 14 residues. Germline V gives CDR1 GTSNPN, CDR2 SVGIG (reference sequence). DNA for the CDR3: TGTGCCTGGAGTACGACGGGACAGGGGGTTACGCAGTATTTT. This gives the protein CAWSTTGQGVTQYF.